This T cell receptor (beta chain) originates from a study of OX40 agonist ivuxolimab in advanced cancers. Across the whole study: Prior anti-PD-1, anti-PD-L1 or anti-CTLA-4 therapy was allowed; over 30% had some. Study results and caveats: The antigen specificity of the peripheral T cells (those that were expanded) was not determined.

Concerning this clone: Its antigen is not known.

Anyone with autoimmune disease history or systemic immunosuppression was excluded. Drawing of blood for sampling happened at baseline, at cycle 4 day 1, and at cycle 7 day 1. V dropped 0 bases and J dropped 5 bases, with 8 bases sitting between them. CDR1 LGHNA and CDR2 YSLEER come from the germline V gene. This CDR3 has 14 amino acids. Assay used: immunoSEQ multiplex PCR; TCRdb lists only in-frame clones, some missing. The repertoire holds approximately 50,000 clones, about 80% seen once, with about 3.9% in the top ten. The sequence was obtained from an adult with an advanced solid tumor such as melanoma, head and neck, liver or kidney cancer. The rearrangement joins TRBV4-3 to TRBJ1-3; D uncertain. The sequencing used CD4+ or CD8+ T cells sorted from blood, collected in a trial of the OX40 agonist ivuxolimab. The CDR3 DNA sequence: TGCGCCAGCAGCCAAGATCTCGCAAGAAACACCATATATTTT. It translates to CASSQDLARNTIYF.